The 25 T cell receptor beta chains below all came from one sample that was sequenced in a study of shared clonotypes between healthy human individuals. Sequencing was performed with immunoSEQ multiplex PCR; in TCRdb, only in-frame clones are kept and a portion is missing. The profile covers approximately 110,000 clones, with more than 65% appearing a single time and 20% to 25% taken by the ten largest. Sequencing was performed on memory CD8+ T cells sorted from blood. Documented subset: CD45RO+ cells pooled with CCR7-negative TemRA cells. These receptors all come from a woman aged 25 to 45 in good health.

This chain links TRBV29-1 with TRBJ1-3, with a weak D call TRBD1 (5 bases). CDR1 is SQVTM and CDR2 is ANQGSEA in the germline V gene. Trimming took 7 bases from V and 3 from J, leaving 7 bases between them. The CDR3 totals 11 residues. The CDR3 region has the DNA TGCAGCGCTCAGGGTGGAAACACCATATATTTT. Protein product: CSAQGGNTIYF.

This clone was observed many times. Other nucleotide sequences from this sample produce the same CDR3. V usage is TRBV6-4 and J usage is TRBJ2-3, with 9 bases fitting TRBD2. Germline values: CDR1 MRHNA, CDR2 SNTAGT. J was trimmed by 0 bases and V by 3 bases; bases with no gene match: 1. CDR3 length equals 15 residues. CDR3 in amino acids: CASSELAGSTDTQYF. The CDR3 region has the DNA TGTGCCAGCAGTGAACTAGCGGGTAGCACAGATACGCAGTATTTT.

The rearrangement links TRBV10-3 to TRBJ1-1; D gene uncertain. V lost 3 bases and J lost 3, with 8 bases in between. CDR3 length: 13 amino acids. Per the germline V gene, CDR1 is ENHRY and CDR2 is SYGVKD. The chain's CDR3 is CAISDGLHTEAFF. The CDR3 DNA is TGTGCCATCAGTGACGGTCTTCACACTGAAGCTTTCTTT.

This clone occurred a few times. CDR3 protein: CASRRLRELRTDTQYF. CDR3 DNA: TGTGCCAGCAGGCGACTCAGGGAGCTGAGAACAGATACGCAGTATTTT. The V and J genes are TRBV28 and TRBJ2-3; D possibly matches TRBD1 or TRBD2 (5 bases each). CDR1 and CDR2 from the germline V gene are MDHEN and SYDVKM. CDR3 length: 16 amino acids. V was pared by 6 bases and J by 3 bases, with 19 bases between.

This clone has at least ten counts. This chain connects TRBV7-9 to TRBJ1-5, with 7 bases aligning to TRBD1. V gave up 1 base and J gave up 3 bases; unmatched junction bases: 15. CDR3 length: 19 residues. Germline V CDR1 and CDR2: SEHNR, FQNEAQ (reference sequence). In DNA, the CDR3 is TGTGCCAGCAGCTTAGTATATGGCCGACCCCAGGGGGTCAATCAGCCCCAGCATTTT. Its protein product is CASSLVYGRPQGVNQPQHF.

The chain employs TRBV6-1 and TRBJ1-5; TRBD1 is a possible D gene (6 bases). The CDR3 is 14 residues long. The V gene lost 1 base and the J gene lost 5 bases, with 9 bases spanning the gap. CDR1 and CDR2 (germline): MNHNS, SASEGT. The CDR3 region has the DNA TGTGCCAGCAGTGAAGTCCAGGGGTATCAGCCCCAGCATTTT. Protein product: CASSEVQGYQPQHF.

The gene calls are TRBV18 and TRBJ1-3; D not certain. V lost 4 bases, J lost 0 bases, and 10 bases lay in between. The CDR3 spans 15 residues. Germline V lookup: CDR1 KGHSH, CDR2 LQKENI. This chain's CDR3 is CASSLGPYSGNTIYF. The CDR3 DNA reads TGTGCCAGCTCACTTGGGCCTTACTCTGGAAACACCATATATTTT. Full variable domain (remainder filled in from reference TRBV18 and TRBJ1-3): NAGVMQNPRHLVRRRGQEARLRCSPMKGHSHVYWYRQLPEEGLKFMVYLQKENIIDESGMPKERFSAEFPKEGPSILRIQQVVRGDSAAYFCASSLGPYSGNTIYFGEGSWLTVV.

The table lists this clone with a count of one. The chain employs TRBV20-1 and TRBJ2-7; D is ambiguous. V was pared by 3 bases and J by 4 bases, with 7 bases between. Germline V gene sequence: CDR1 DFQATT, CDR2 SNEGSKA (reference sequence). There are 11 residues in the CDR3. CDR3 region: CSARTGYEQYF. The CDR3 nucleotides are TGCAGTGCTAGGACCGGTTACGAGCAGTACTTC.

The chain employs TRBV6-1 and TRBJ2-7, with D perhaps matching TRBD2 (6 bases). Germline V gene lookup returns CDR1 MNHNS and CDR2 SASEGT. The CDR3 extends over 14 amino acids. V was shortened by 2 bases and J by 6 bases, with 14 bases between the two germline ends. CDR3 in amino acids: CASSETGEIREQYF. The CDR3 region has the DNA TGTGCCAGCAGTGAAACGGGAGAAATCCGCGAGCAGTACTTC.

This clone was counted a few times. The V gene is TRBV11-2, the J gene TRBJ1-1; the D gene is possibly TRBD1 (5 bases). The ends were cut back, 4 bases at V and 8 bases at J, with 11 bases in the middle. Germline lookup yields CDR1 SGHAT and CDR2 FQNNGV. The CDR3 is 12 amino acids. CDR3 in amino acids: CASSSGTPEAFF. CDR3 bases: TGTGCCAGCAGCTCTGGGACCCCGGAAGCTTTCTTT.

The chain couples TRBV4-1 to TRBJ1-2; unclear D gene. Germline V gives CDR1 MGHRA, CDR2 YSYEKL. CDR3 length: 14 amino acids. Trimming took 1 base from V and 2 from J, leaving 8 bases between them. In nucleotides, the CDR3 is TGCGCCAGCAGCCAAGTTGGGCAGAACTATGGCTACACCTTC. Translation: CASSQVGQNYGYTF.

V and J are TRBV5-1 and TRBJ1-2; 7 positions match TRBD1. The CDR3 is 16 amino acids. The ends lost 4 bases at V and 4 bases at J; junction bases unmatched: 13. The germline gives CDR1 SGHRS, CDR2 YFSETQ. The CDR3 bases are TGCGCCAGCAGCCCGGCTCGACAGGGTTCCAGCTATGGCTACACCTTC. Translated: CASSPARQGSSYGYTF.

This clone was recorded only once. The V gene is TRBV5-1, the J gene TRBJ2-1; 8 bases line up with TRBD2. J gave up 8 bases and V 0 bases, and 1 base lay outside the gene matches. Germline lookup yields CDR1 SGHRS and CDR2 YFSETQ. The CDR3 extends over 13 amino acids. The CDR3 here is CASSLGLAYEQFF. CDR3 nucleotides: TGCGCCAGCAGCTTGGGACTAGCGTATGAGCAGTTCTTC. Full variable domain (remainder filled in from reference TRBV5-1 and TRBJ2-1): KAGVTQTPRYLIKTRGQQVTLSCSPISGHRSVSWYQQTPGQGLQFLFEYFSETQRNKGNFPGRFSGRQFSNSRSEMNVSTLELGDSALYLCASSLGLAYEQFFGPGTRLTVL.

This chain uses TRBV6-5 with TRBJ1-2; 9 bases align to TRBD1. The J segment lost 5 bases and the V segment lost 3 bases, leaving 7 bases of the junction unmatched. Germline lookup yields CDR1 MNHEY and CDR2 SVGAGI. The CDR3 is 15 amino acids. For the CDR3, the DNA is TGTGCCAGCAGTTATTTCCGGACAGGGGATTATGGCTACACCTTC. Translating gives CASSYFRTGDYGYTF.

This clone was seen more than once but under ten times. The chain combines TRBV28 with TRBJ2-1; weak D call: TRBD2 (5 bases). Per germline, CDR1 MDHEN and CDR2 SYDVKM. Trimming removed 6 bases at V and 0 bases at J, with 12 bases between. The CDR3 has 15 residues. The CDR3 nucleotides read TGTGCCAGCAGCAGCGGAGCCAACTCCTACAATGAGCAGTTCTTC. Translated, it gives CASSSGANSYNEQFF.

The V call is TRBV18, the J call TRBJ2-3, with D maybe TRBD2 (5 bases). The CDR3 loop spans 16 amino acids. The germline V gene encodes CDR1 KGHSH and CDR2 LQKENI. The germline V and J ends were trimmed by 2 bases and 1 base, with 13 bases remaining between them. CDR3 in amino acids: CASSPNTGKRTDTQYF. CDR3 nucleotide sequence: TGTGCCAGCTCACCAAATACCGGGAAACGCACAGATACGCAGTATTTT.

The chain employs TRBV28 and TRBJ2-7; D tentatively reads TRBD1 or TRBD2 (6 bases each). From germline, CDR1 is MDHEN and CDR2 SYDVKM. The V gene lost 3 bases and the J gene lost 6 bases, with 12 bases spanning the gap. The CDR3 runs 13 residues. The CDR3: CASSFGGWIEQYF. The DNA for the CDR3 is TGTGCCAGCAGTTTCGGGGGCTGGATCGAGCAGTACTTC.

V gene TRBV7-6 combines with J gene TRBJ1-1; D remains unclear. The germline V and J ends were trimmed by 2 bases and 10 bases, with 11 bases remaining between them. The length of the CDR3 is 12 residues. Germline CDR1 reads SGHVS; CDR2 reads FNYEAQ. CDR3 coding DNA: TGTGCCAGCAGCTTAATTCCCGGCATAGCTTTCTTT. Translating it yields CASSLIPGIAFF.

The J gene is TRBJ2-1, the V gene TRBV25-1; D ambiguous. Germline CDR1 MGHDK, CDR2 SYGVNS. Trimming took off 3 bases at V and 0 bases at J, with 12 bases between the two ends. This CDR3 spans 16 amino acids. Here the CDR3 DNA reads TGTGCCAGCAGTGACTTCGCTTCTCGCTCCTACAATGAGCAGTTCTTC. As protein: CASSDFASRSYNEQFF.

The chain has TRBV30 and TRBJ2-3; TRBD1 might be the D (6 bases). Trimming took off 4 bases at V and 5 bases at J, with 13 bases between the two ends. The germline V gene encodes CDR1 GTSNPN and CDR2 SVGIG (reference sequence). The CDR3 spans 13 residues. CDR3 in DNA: TGTGCCTGGACTTCAGGGGCTGGAGATACGCAGTATTTT. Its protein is CAWTSGAGDTQYF.

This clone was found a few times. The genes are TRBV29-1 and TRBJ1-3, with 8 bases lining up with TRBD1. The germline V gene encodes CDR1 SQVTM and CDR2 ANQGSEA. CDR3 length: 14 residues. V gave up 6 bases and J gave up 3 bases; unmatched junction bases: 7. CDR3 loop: CSVSSGGGGNTIYF. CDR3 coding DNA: TGCAGCGTCAGTTCAGGGGGCGGTGGAAACACCATATATTTT. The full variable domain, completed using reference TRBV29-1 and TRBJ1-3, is SAVISQKPSRDICQRGTSLTIQCQVDSQVTMMFWYRQQPGQSLTLIATANQGSEATYESGFVIDKFPISRPNLTFSTLTVSNMSPEDSSIYLCSVSSGGGGNTIYFGEGSWLTVV.

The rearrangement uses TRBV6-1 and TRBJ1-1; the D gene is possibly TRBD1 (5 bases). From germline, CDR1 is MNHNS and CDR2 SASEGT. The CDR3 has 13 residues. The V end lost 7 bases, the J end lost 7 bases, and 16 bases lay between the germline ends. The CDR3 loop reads CASIEGLGGEAFF. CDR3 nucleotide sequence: TGTGCCAGCATAGAGGGACTGGGTGGTGAAGCTTTCTTT.

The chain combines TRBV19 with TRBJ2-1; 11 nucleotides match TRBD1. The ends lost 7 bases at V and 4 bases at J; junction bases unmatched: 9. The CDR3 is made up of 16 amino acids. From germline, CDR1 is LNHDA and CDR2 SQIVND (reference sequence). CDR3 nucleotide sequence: TGTGCCAGTACCCTGGGAGGGACAGGGGGGTACAATGAGCAGTTCTTC. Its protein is CASTLGGTGGYNEQFF.

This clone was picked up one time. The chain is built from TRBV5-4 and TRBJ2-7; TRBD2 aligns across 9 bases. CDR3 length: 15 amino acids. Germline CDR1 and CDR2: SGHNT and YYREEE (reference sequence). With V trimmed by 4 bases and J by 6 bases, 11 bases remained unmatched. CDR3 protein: CASSQGVAGEGEQYF. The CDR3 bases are TGTGCCAGCAGCCAGGGGGTAGCGGGAGAGGGCGAGCAGTACTTC.

As DNA, the CDR3 is TGTGCCAGCAGCCTCGCCCAGCGGCACACAGATACGCAGTATTTT. As protein: CASSLAQRHTDTQYF. This chain links TRBV7-8 with TRBJ2-3; D is perhaps TRBD2 (5 bases). V dropped 5 bases and J dropped 2 bases, with 14 bases sitting between them. The CDR3 is 15 amino acids. CDR1 is SGHVS and CDR2 is FQNEAQ in the germline V gene.